These 24 T cell receptor beta chains were sequenced from one sample in a study of T cell changes during pregnancy in multiple sclerosis. Clones were read by immunoSEQ multiplex PCR, and TCRdb kept only the in-frame ones, dropping some. The data contain 30,000 to 50,000 clones, 91% of them singletons. This specimen was CD4+ T cells from peripheral blood mononuclear cells, taken in the third trimester of pregnancy. The receptors shown here come from a female donor in good health, enrolled as a control in a pregnancy study.

The V and J genes are TRBV28 and TRBJ1-5, with 9 bases identical to TRBD1. The germline V gene has CDR1 MDHEN and CDR2 SYDVKM. The CDR3 has 16 residues. V was pared by 6 bases and J by 0 bases, with 6 bases of the junction left unmatched. CDR3 residues: CASRSTGGYSNQPQHF. The CDR3 nucleotides are TGTGCCAGCAGATCGACAGGGGGGTATAGCAATCAGCCCCAGCATTTT.

The rearrangement links TRBV19 to TRBJ1-5, with 9 bases fitting TRBD1. The CDR3 loop spans 16 amino acids. Per the germline V gene, CDR1 is LNHDA and CDR2 is SQIVND (reference sequence). Unmatched junction bases numbered 7, after V lost 3 bases and J lost 4 bases. This CDR3 is CASSIPGQGPNQPQHF. CDR3 DNA sequence: TGTGCCAGTAGTATTCCCGGACAGGGGCCAAATCAGCCCCAGCATTTT.

The CDR3 DNA is TGTGCCAGCACCGTGACAGTGAACACCGGGGAGCTGTTTTTT. It encodes CASTVTVNTGELFF. J is TRBJ2-2 and V is TRBV6-1; the D gene is possibly TRBD1 (5 bases). Trimming took off 7 bases at V and 1 base at J, with 10 bases between the two ends. The CDR3 is 14 residues long. Germline values: CDR1 MNHNS, CDR2 SASEGT.

The chain has TRBV18 and TRBJ2-3, with D unresolved. Germline V gene data show CDR1 as KGHSH and CDR2 as LQKENI. Trimming stripped 2 bases from V and 6 bases from J, with 9 bases between. This CDR3 is built from 13 residues. CDR3 region: CASSPSAADTQYF. The CDR3 bases are TGTGCCAGCTCACCAAGTGCGGCGGATACGCAGTATTTT.

The chain joins TRBV9 to TRBJ2-7; 7 nucleotides agree with TRBD1. The ends lost 0 bases at V and 8 bases at J; junction bases unmatched: 5. This CDR3 contains 13 residues. CDR1 is SGDLS and CDR2 is YYNGEE in the germline V gene. CDR3 nucleotides: TGTGCCAGCAGCGTAGACCGGGACAGCAAGCAGTACTTC. It translates to CASSVDRDSKQYF. The full variable domain, rest sourced from reference TRBV9 and TRBJ2-7, is DSGVTQTPKHLITATGQRVTLRCSPRSGDLSVYWYQQSLDQGLQFLIQYYNGEERAKGNILERFSAQQFPDLHSELNLSSLELGDSALYFCASSVDRDSKQYFGPGTRLTVT.

In DNA, the CDR3 is TGTGCCAGCAGCTTAGGGAATAGCGGGCTCACAGATACGCAGTATTTT. As protein: CASSLGNSGLTDTQYF. The chain combines TRBV11-3 with TRBJ2-3; the match to TRBD2 covers 7 bases. Germline CDR1 and CDR2: SGHNT and YENEEA. After removal of 1 base from V and 2 bases from J, the junction contained 6 bases not matched to a gene. This CDR3 is 16 amino acids long.

This rearrangement joins TRBV5-4 to TRBJ2-7, with 7 bases identical to TRBD1. V lost 0 bases and J lost 3; bases outside the gene matches: 6. CDR1 is SGHNT, CDR2 YYREEE, per germline (reference sequence). The CDR3 runs to 15 residues. The CDR3 loop is CASSLGTGVVYEQYF. The CDR3 bases are TGTGCCAGCAGCTTGGGAACAGGGGTTGTCTACGAGCAGTACTTC.

The chain uses TRBV19 and TRBJ1-5, with D possibly TRBD1 on 5 matching bases. From germline, CDR1 is LNHDA and CDR2 SQIVND (reference sequence). V was trimmed by 7 bases and J by 1 base, leaving 8 bases between them. The CDR3 runs 13 residues. For the CDR3, the DNA is TGTGCCAGTAATAGGGGAAGCAATCAGCCCCAGCATTTT. Its protein product is CASNRGSNQPQHF.

V usage is TRBV7-6 and J usage is TRBJ1-4; no clear D. The CDR3 runs to 14 residues. Germline-derived CDR1 and CDR2 are SGHVS and FNYEAQ. Between the trimmed V and J ends, which lost 5 bases and 2 bases, there was a span of 9 bases. This CDR3 is CASSKTVTNEKLFF. The CDR3 nucleotides read TGTGCCAGCAGCAAAACAGTTACTAATGAAAAACTGTTTTTT. Drawing the rest from reference TRBV7-6 and TRBJ1-4, the complete variable domain is GAGVSQSPRYKVTKRGQDVALRCDPISGHVSLYWYRQALGQGPEFLTYFNYEAQQDKSGLPNDRFSAERPEGSISTLTIQRTEQRDSAMYRCASSKTVTNEKLFFGSGTQLSVL.

V and J are TRBV7-3 and TRBJ2-2, with 7 bases identical to TRBD2. Losses at the gene ends were 5 bases for V and 4 bases for J; bases not matched to a gene: 10. The CDR3 runs 16 residues. From germline, CDR1 is SGHTA and CDR2 FQGTGA. CDR3 amino acids: CASSRNSGSGTGELFF. CDR3 DNA: TGTGCCAGCAGCCGGAATAGCGGGTCGGGCACCGGGGAGCTGTTTTTT.

The chain uses TRBV6-6 and TRBJ2-7, with 11 positions matching TRBD1. Unmatched junction bases numbered 6, after V lost 4 bases and J lost 4 bases. The CDR3 length is 15 residues. Germline-derived CDR1 and CDR2 are MNHNY and SVGAGI (reference sequence). The CDR3 DNA sequence: TGTGCCAGCAGTTGGAAAGGACAGGGGGCATACGAGCAGTACTTC. This sequence encodes CASSWKGQGAYEQYF.

The V gene is TRBV7-8, the J gene TRBJ1-6; possible D gene TRBD1, 5 bases. The ends were cut back, 3 bases at V and 2 bases at J, with 14 bases in the middle. Looked up from germline, CDR1 is SGHVS and CDR2 is FQNEAQ. This CDR3 is built from 17 residues. The CDR3 nucleotides read TGTGCCAGCAGCTTCACCCAGGGTTTCACCTATAATTCACCCCTCCACTTT. It translates to CASSFTQGFTYNSPLHF.

This clone appeared once. V is TRBV9 and J is TRBJ2-7; TRBD2 might be the D (7 bases). Trimming cost V 1 base and J 3 bases, with 11 bases left between them. The CDR3 extends over 14 amino acids. Germline lookup yields CDR1 SGDLS and CDR2 YYNGEE. CDR3 nucleotides: TGTGCCAGCAGCGTATTAGGGGGGGGCTACGAGCAGTACTTC. Protein sequence: CASSVLGGGYEQYF.

J is TRBJ2-1 and V is TRBV5-1, with 7 bases fitting TRBD1. The CDR3 covers 16 residues. After removal of 4 bases from V and 4 bases from J, the junction contained 11 bases not matched to a gene. From germline, CDR1 is SGHRS and CDR2 YFSETQ. CDR3 DNA: TGCGCCAGCAGCCCAGCACCCCCGGGACAGTACAATGAGCAGTTCTTC. This translates into CASSPAPPGQYNEQFF.

The CDR3 loop reads CASSIAGTDTQYF. Written as DNA, the CDR3 is TGTGCCAGCAGTATAGCGGGCACAGATACGCAGTATTTT. The chain uses TRBV6-6 and TRBJ2-3, with a weak D call TRBD2 (6 bases). Trimming left V 5 bases short and J 1 base short, with 7 bases between. The CDR3 sequence is 13 residues long. Looked up from germline, CDR1 is MNHNY and CDR2 is SVGAGI (reference sequence).

The gene calls are TRBV2 and TRBJ2-1; D gene ambiguous. The CDR3 has 16 residues. The V gene lost 5 bases and the J gene lost 0 bases, with 14 bases spanning the gap. Germline assignment: CDR1 SNHLY and CDR2 FYNNEI. The CDR3 DNA follows: TGTGCCAGCAGTCCCACAATCTCGAACTCCTACAATGAGCAGTTCTTC. It codes for CASSPTISNSYNEQFF.

The chain employs TRBV7-8 and TRBJ2-3, with no clear D. The CDR3 contains 17 residues. Between the trimmed V and J ends, which lost 3 bases and 0 bases, there was a span of 16 bases. The germline gives CDR1 SGHVS, CDR2 FQNEAQ. CDR3 sequence: CASSFSLQRVSTDTQYF. DNA of the CDR3: TGTGCCAGCAGCTTCTCTCTCCAGCGAGTTAGCACAGATACGCAGTATTTT.

The chain uses TRBV5-4 and TRBJ1-5; D is unresolved. The CDR3 contains 15 residues. V lost 0 bases and J lost 0, with 7 bases in between. Germline V gene data show CDR1 as SGHNT and CDR2 as YYREEE (reference sequence). The CDR3 DNA sequence: TGTGCCAGCAGCTTGGATGTTAATAGCAATCAGCCCCAGCATTTT. The encoded protein is CASSLDVNSNQPQHF. Full variable domain (remainder filled in from reference TRBV5-4 and TRBJ1-5): ETGVTQSPTHLIKTRGQQVTLRCSSQSGHNTVSWYQQALGQGPQFIFQYYREEENGRGNFPPRFSGLQFPNYSSELNVNALELDDSALYLCASSLDVNSNQPQHFGDGTRLSIL.

V usage is TRBV10-3 and J usage is TRBJ2-1; the match to TRBD2 covers 14 bases. V gave up 7 bases and J gave up 4 bases; unmatched junction bases: 18. This CDR3 contains 20 residues. Germline values: CDR1 ENHRY, CDR2 SYGVKD. The CDR3 nucleotides read TGTGCCATCAAGAATCCCGGGACTAGCGGGAGTAACGGGGGATACAATGAGCAGTTCTTC. Its protein is CAIKNPGTSGSNGGYNEQFF.

In this sample, this clone turned up once. The chain carries TRBV28 and TRBJ1-1; the D is unclear. The CDR3 sequence is 14 residues long. The germline V and J ends were trimmed by 3 bases and 0 bases, with 8 bases remaining between them. Germline V CDR1 and CDR2: MDHEN, SYDVKM. CDR3 nucleotide sequence: TGTGCCAGCAGTTTTGGCGGTCTGAACACTGAAGCTTTCTTT. It is translated as CASSFGGLNTEAFF.

The chain has TRBV7-9 and TRBJ2-7; 10 bases are shared with TRBD1. Germline CDR1 reads SEHNR; CDR2 reads FQNEAQ (reference sequence). The CDR3 length is 14 residues. Trimming removed 5 bases from V and 6 bases from J; junction bases left unmatched: 7. The CDR3 sequence: CASSPGQGESEQYF. The DNA for the CDR3 is TGTGCCAGCAGCCCCGGACAGGGGGAAAGCGAGCAGTACTTC. Based on the CDR3 plus reference TRBV7-9 and TRBJ2-7, the full variable domain is DTGVSQNPRHKITKRGQNVTFRCDPISEHNRLYWYRQTLGQGPEFLTYFQNEAQLEKSRLLSDRFSAERPKGSFSTLEIQRTEQGDSAMYLCASSPGQGESEQYFGPGTRLTVT.

In nucleotides, the CDR3 is TGTGCCAGCAGCTTAAGGCGGTTCTACGAGCAGTACTTC. Translation: CASSLRRFYEQYF. The V and J genes are TRBV7-2 and TRBJ2-7; no clear D gene. V lost 2 bases and J 3 bases, leaving 8 bases between the germline ends. Germline-derived CDR1 and CDR2 are SGHTA and FQGNSA. The CDR3 covers 13 residues.

The V gene is TRBV27, the J gene TRBJ2-6, with D possibly being TRBD2 (7 bases). Trimming removed 10 bases at V and 1 base at J, with 14 bases between. Germline-derived CDR1 and CDR2 are MNHEY and SMNVEV (reference sequence). The CDR3 is 15 residues long. CDR3 in DNA: TGTGCCACCTCGGGGGGCGGATCTGGGGCCAACGTCCTGACTTTC. Its translation: CATSGGGSGANVLTF.

This chain links TRBV6-4 with TRBJ2-3, with D tentatively TRBD2 (6 bases). CDR3 length: 14 residues. Trimming shortened V by 5 bases and J by 0 bases, and 9 bases separated the two germline ends. Per the germline V gene, CDR1 is MRHNA and CDR2 is SNTAGT. The CDR3 region has the DNA TGTGCCAGCAGTTCGGGACTCAGCACAGATACGCAGTATTTT. Translated, it gives CASSSGLSTDTQYF.